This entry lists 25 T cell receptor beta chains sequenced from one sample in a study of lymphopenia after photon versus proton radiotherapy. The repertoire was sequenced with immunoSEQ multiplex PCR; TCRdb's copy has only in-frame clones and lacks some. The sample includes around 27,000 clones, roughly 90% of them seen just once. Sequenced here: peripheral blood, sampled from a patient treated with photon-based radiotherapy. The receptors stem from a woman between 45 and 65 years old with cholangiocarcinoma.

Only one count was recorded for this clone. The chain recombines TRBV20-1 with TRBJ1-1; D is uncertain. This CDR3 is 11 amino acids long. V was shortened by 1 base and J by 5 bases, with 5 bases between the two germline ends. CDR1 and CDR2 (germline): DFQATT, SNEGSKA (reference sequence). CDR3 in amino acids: CSARVTTEAFF. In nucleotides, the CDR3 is TGCAGTGCTAGAGTAACTACTGAAGCTTTCTTT.

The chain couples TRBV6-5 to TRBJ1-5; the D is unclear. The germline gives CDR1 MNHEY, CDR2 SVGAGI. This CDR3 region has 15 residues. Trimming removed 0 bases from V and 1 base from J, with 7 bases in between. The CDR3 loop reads CASSYSAVSNQPQHF. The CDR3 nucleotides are TGTGCCAGCAGTTACTCGGCGGTAAGCAATCAGCCCCAGCATTTT.

Here the CDR3 DNA reads TGTGCCAGCAGCCAGAGTCAGCCGAACACTGAAGCTTTCTTT. Translation gives CASSQSQPNTEAFF. This sequence joins TRBV14 and TRBJ1-1; no reliable D call. This CDR3 spans 14 amino acids. The V and J ends lost 3 bases and 1 base respectively, with 9 bases between them. Per the germline V gene, CDR1 is SGHDN and CDR2 is FVKESK.

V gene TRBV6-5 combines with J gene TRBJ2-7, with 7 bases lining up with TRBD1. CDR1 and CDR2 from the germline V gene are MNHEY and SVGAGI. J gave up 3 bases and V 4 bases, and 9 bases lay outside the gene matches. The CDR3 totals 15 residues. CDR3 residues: CASSLPPGQSYEQYF. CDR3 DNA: TGTGCCAGCAGTTTACCACCGGGACAGAGCTACGAGCAGTACTTC.

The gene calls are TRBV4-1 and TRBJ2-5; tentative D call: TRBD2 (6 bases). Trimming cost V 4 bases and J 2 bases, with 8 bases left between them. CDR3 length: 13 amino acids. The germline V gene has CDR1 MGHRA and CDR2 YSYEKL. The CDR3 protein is CASSRGTQETQYF. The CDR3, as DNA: TGCGCCAGCAGCCGAGGGACTCAAGAGACCCAGTACTTC.

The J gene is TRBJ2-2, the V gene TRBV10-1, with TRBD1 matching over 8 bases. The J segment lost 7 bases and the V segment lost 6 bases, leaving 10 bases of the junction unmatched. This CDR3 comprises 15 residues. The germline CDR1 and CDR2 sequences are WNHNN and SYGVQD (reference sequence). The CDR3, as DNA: TGCGCCAGCAGGGAGAATACAGGGGGTAACGGGGAGCTGTTTTTT. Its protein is CASRENTGGNGELFF.

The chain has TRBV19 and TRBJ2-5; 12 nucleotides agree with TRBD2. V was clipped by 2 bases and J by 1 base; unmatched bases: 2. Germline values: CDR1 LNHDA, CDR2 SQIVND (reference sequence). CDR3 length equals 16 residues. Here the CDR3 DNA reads TGTGCCAGTAGTATAACTAGCGGGGGGCGCCAAGAGACCCAGTACTTC. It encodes CASSITSGGRQETQYF.

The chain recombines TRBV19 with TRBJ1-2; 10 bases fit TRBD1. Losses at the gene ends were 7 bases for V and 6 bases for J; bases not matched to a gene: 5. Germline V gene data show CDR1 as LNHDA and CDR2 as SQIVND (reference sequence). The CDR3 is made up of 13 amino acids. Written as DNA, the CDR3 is TGTGCCAGTACCCAGACAGGGGGCAATGGCTACACCTTC. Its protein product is CASTQTGGNGYTF. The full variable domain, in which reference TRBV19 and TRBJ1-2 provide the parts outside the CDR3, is DGGITQSPKYLFRKEGQNVTLSCEQNLNHDAMYWYRQDPGQGLRLIYYSQIVNDFQKGDIAEGYSVSREKKESFPLTVTSAQKNPTAFYLCASTQTGGNGYTFGSGTRLTVV.

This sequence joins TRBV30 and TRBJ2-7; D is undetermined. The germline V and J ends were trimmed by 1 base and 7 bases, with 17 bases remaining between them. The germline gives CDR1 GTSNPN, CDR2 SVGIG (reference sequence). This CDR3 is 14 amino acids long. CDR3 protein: CAWSGNSVRREQYF. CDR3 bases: TGTGCCTGGAGTGGAAACAGTGTAAGAAGGGAGCAGTACTTC.

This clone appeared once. The DNA for the CDR3 is TGTGCCAGCAGTTTAAGGACAGGGGGCTACTCACCCCTCCACTTT. Translation gives CASSLRTGGYSPLHF. The chain joins TRBV28 to TRBJ1-6; the match to TRBD1 covers 11 bases. This CDR3 is built from 15 residues. Germline loops: CDR1 MDHEN, CDR2 SYDVKM. V trimming: 2 bases; J trimming: 10 bases; junction bases outside the gene matches: 4.

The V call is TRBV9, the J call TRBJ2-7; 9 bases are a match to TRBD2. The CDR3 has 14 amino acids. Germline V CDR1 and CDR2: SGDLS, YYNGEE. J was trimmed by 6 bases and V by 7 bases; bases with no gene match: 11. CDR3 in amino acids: CASGNSGGVGEQYF. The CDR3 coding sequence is TGTGCCAGCGGAAATAGCGGGGGAGTCGGCGAGCAGTACTTC.

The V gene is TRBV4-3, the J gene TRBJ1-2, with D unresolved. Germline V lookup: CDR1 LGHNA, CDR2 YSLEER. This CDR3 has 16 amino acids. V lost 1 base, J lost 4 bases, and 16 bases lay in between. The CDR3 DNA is TGCGCCAGCAGCCAAGGTGGGCCCGTGGGGAGCTATGGCTACACCTTC. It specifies CASSQGGPVGSYGYTF.

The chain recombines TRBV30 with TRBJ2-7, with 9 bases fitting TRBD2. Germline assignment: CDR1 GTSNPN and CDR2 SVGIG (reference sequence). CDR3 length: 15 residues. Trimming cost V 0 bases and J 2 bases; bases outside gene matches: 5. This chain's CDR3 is CAWSVLGTSTYEQYF. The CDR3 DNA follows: TGTGCCTGGAGTGTACTGGGGACTAGCACCTACGAGCAGTACTTC.

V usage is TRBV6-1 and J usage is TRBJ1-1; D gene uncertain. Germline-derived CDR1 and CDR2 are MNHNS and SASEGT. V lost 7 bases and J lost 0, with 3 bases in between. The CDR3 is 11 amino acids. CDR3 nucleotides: TGTGCCAGCACTATGAACACTGAAGCTTTCTTT. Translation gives CASTMNTEAFF.

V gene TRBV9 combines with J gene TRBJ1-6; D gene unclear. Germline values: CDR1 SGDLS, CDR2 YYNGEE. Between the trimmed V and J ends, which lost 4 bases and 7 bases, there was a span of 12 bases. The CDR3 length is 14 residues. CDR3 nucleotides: TGTGCCAGCAGCCCAGACGGGCTAAATTCACCCCTCCACTTT. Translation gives CASSPDGLNSPLHF.

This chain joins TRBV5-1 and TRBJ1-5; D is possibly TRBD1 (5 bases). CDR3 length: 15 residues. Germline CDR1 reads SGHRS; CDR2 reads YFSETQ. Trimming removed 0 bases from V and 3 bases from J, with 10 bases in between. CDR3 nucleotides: TGCGCCAGCAGCTTGGCGGGGGAGCCCAATCAGCCCCAGCATTTT. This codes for CASSLAGEPNQPQHF.

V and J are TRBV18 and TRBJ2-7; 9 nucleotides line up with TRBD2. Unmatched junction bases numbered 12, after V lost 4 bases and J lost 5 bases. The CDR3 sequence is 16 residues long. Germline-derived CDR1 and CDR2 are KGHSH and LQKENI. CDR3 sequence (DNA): TGTGCCAGCTCACTTCGCGGGATAGCGGGGGTAGACGAGCAGTACTTC. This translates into CASSLRGIAGVDEQYF. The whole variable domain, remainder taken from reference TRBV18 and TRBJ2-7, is NAGVMQNPRHLVRRRGQEARLRCSPMKGHSHVYWYRQLPEEGLKFMVYLQKENIIDESGMPKERFSAEFPKEGPSILRIQQVVRGDSAAYFCASSLRGIAGVDEQYFGPGTRLTVT.

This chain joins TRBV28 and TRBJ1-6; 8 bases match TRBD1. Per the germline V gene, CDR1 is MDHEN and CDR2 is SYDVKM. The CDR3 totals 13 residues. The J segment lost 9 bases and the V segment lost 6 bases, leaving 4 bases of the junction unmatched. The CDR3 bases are TGTGCCAGCAGCCCGGGACAGGCTTCACCCCTCCACTTT. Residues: CASSPGQASPLHF.

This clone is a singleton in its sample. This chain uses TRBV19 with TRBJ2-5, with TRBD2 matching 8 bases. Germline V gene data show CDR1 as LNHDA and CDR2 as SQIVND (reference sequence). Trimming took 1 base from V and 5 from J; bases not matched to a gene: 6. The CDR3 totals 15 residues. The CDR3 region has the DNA TGTGCCAGTAGTATAGGCGAGCGGGGGTACGAGACCCAGTACTTC. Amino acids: CASSIGERGYETQYF.

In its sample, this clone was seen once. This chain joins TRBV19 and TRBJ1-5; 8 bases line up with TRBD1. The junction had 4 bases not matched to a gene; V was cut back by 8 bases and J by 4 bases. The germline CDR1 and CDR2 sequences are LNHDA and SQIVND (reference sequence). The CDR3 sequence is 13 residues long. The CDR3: CASRDRRNQPQHF. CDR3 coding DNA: TGTGCCAGTCGGGACAGGAGGAATCAGCCCCAGCATTTT. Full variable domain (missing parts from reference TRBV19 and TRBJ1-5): DGGITQSPKYLFRKEGQNVTLSCEQNLNHDAMYWYRQDPGQGLRLIYYSQIVNDFQKGDIAEGYSVSREKKESFPLTVTSAQKNPTAFYLCASRDRRNQPQHFGDGTRLSIL.

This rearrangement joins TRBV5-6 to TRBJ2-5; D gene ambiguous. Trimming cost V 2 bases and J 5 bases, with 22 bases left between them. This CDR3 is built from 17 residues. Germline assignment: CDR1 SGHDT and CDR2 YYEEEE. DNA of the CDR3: TGTGCCAGCAGCTTCATTTCTCGGACCACGGGCGCGGAGACCCAGTACTTC. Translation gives CASSFISRTTGAETQYF.

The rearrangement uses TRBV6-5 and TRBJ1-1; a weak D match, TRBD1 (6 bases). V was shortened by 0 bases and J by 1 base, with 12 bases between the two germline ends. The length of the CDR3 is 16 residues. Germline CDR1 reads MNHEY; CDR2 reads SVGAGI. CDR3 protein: CASSYSLGQRNTEAFF. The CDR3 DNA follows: TGTGCCAGCAGTTACTCGCTTGGACAGCGGAACACTGAAGCTTTCTTT.

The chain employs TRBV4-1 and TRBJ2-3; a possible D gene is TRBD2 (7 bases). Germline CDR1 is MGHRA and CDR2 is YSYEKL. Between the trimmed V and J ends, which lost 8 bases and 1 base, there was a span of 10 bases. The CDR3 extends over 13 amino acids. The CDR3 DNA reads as TGCGCCAGCCGGGGGGCTGGCACAGATACGCAGTATTTT. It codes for CASRGAGTDTQYF.

The chain's CDR3 is CASSGGKTGRANYGYTF. CDR3 nucleotides: TGTGCCAGCAGTGGGGGCAAGACAGGGCGAGCTAACTATGGCTACACCTTC. The chain is built from TRBV2 and TRBJ1-2; 7 bases agree with TRBD1. Germline V gene sequence: CDR1 SNHLY, CDR2 FYNNEI. The CDR3 contains 17 residues. Trimming took 4 bases from V and 0 from J; bases not matched to a gene: 11.

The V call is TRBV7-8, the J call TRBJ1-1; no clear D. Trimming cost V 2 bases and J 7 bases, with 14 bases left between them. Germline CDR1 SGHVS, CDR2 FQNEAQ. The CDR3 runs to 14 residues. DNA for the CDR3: TGTGCCAGCAGCTTACAACGCGGGCAGGATGAAGCTTTCTTT. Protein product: CASSLQRGQDEAFF.